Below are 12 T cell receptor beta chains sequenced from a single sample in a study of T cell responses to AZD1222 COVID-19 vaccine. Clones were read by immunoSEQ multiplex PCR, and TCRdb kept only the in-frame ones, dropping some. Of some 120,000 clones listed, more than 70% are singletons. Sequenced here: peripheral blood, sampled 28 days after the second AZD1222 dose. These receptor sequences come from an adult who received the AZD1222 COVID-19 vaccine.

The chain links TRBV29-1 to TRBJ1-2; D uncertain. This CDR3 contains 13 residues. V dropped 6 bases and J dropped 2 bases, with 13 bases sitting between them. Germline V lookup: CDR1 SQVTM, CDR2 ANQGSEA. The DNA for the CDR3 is TGCAGCGTCGGGTTTCCCGAGAACTATGGCTACACCTTC. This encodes CSVGFPENYGYTF.

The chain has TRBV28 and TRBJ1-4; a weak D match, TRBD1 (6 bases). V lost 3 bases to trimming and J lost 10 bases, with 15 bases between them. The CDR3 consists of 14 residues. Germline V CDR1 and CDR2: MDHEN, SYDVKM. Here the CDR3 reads CASSFSGASGKLFF. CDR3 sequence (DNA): TGTGCCAGCAGTTTCTCAGGGGCCAGCGGAAAACTGTTTTTT.

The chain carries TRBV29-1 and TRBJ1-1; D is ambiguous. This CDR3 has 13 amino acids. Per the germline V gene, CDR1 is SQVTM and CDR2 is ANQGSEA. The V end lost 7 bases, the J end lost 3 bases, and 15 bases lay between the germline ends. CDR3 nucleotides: TGCAGCGCAAGCAATCCACGCGACACTGAAGCTTTCTTT. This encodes CSASNPRDTEAFF. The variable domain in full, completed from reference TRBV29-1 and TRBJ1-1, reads SAVISQKPSRDICQRGTSLTIQCQVDSQVTMMFWYRQQPGQSLTLIATANQGSEATYESGFVIDKFPISRPNLTFSTLTVSNMSPEDSSIYLCSASNPRDTEAFFGQGTRLTVV.

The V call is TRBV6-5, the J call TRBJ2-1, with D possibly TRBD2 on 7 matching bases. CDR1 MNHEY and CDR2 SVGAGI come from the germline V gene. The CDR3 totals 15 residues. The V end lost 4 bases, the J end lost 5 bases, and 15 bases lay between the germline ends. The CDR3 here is CASSSRGGANNEQFF. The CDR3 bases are TGTGCCAGCAGTTCTCGAGGGGGGGCTAACAATGAGCAGTTCTTC.

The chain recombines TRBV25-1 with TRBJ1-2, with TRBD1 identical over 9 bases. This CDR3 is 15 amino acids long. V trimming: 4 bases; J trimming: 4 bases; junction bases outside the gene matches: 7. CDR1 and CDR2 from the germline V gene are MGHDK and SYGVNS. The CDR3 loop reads CASSAGDRVAYGYTF. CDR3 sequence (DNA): TGTGCCAGCAGTGCCGGGGACAGGGTGGCCTATGGCTACACCTTC.

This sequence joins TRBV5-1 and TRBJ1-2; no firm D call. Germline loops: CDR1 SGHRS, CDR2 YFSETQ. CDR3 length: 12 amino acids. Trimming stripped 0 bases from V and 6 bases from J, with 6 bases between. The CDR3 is CASSLERNGYTF. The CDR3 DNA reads TGCGCCAGCAGCTTGGAACGGAATGGCTACACCTTC.

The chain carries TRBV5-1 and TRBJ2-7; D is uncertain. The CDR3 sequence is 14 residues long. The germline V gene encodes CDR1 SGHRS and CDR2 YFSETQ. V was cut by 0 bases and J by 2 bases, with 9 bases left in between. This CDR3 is CASSLVGYPYEQYF. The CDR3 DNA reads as TGCGCCAGCAGCTTGGTTGGTTACCCCTACGAGCAGTACTTC.

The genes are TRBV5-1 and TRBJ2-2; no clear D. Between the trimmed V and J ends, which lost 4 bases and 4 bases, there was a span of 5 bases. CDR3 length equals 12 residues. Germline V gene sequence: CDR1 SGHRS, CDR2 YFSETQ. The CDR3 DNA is TGCGCCAGCAGCCTGCTCACCGGGGAGCTGTTTTTT. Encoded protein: CASSLLTGELFF.

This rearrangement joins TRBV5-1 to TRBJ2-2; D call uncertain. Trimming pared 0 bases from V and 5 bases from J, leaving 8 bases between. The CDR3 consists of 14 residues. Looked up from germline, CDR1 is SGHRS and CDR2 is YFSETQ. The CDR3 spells CASSLDIGTGELFF. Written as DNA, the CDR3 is TGCGCCAGCAGCTTGGACATTGGAACCGGGGAGCTGTTTTTT.

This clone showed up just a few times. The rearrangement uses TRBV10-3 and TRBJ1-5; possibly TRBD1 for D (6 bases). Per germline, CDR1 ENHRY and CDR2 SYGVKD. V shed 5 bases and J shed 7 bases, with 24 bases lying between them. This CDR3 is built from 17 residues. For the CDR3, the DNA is TGTGCCATCAGTCGGATATCGACTCAGGGGAGGGGACAGCCCCAGCATTTT. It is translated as CAISRISTQGRGQPQHF.

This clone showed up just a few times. DNA for the CDR3: TGTGCCAGCAGCTTGGGGGGTCGCAGGGCGGTCAATCAGCCCCAGCATTTT. Translation: CASSLGGRRAVNQPQHF. This chain uses TRBV5-4 with TRBJ1-5; tentative D call: TRBD1 (5 bases). V gave up 0 bases and J gave up 3 bases, with 16 bases separating them. CDR1 and CDR2 from the germline V gene are SGHNT and YYREEE (reference sequence). This CDR3 has 17 amino acids.

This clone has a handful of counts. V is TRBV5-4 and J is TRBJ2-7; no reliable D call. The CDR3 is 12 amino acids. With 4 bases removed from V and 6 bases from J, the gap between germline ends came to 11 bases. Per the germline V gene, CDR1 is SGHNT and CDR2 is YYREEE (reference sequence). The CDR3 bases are TGTGCCAGCAGCCCTAGAAACGGCGAGCAGTACTTC. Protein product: CASSPRNGEQYF. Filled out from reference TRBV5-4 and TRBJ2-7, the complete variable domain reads ETGVTQSPTHLIKTRGQQVTLRCSSQSGHNTVSWYQQALGQGPQFIFQYYREEENGRGNFPPRFSGLQFPNYSSELNVNALELDDSALYLCASSPRNGEQYFGPGTRLTVT.